The next 23 T cell receptor beta chains were all read from a single sample in a study of graft-versus-host responses after intestinal transplantation. The antigens for these receptors are not known. Clones were read by immunoSEQ multiplex PCR, and TCRdb kept only the in-frame ones, dropping some. The data contain 40,000 to 55,000 clones, 80% to 90% of them singletons. This sample comprised unstimulated CD4+ T cells sorted from spleen or lymph node cells, obtained before transplant. All receptors derive from a human donor who was the organ donor for an intestinal transplant.

This chain joins TRBV7-3 and TRBJ1-1; a possible D gene is TRBD1 (5 bases). Germline loops: CDR1 SGHTA, CDR2 FQGTGA. Between the trimmed V and J ends, which lost 4 bases and 1 base, there was a span of 10 bases. The CDR3 spans 14 residues. Written as DNA, the CDR3 is TGTGCCAGCAGCTCGCAGGGTACGAACACTGAAGCTTTCTTT. This translates into CASSSQGTNTEAFF. The whole variable domain, filled in from reference TRBV7-3 and TRBJ1-1, reads GAGVSQTPSNKVTEKGKYVELRCDPISGHTALYWYRQSLGQGPEFLIYFQGTGAADDSGLPNDRFFAVRPEGSVSTLKIQRTERGDSAVYLCASSSQGTNTEAFFGQGTRLTVV.

The rearrangement joins TRBV30 to TRBJ1-5; D may be TRBD1 (5 bases). Trimming cost V 0 bases and J 4 bases, with 7 bases left between them. CDR3 length: 13 amino acids. CDR1 and CDR2 (germline): GTSNPN, SVGIG (reference sequence). CDR3 protein: CAWSVQENQPQHF. DNA of the CDR3: TGTGCCTGGAGTGTACAGGAGAATCAGCCCCAGCATTTT.

This clone was detected only a few times. This sequence joins TRBV6-5 and TRBJ2-4, with 7 bases identical to TRBD1. Germline CDR1 and CDR2: MNHEY and SVGAGI. This CDR3 comprises 14 residues. V was pared by 6 bases and J by 3 bases, with 5 bases of the junction left unmatched. DNA of the CDR3: TGTGCCAGCAGGCGAGACAGGGACAAAAACATTCAGTACTTC. Its protein is CASRRDRDKNIQYF.

The genes are TRBV7-2 and TRBJ1-3; maybe TRBD1 (5 bases). The CDR3 spans 17 residues. Germline lookup yields CDR1 SGHTA and CDR2 FQGNSA. Trimming left V 1 base short and J 0 bases short, with 13 bases between. The CDR3 nucleotides read TGTGCCAGCAGCTTAGGAGCGGGGCCGGACTCTGGAAACACCATATATTTT. Protein: CASSLGAGPDSGNTIYF. Variable domain in full (rest from reference TRBV7-2 and TRBJ1-3): GAGVSQSPSNKVTEKGKDVELRCDPISGHTALYWYRQSLGQGLEFLIYFQGNSAPDKSGLPSDRFSAERTGGSVSTLTIQRTQQEDSAVYLCASSLGAGPDSGNTIYFGEGSWLTVV.

The rearrangement joins TRBV5-6 to TRBJ1-5, with TRBD1 as a possible D gene (6 bases). V was clipped by 2 bases and J by 3 bases, with 15 bases between them. Per the germline V gene, CDR1 is SGHDT and CDR2 is YYEEEE. This CDR3 contains 16 residues. The CDR3 coding sequence is TGTGCCAGCAGCTTTGGGGGGGCCTTTAACAATCAGCCCCAGCATTTT. Translation gives CASSFGGAFNNQPQHF.

The V call is TRBV27, the J call TRBJ1-4; 7 bases are shared with TRBD1. This CDR3 is built from 14 residues. The V and J ends lost 3 bases and 15 bases, in that order; junction bases with no gene match: 13. Per germline, CDR1 MNHEY and CDR2 SMNVEV (reference sequence). CDR3: CASSFLQDGTEVFF. The DNA for the CDR3 is TGTGCCAGCAGTTTCCTTCAAGACGGGACAGAGGTGTTTTTT. The entire variable domain, with the rest obtained from reference TRBV27 and TRBJ1-4, is as follows: EAQVTQNPRYLITVTGKKLTVTCSQNMNHEYMSWYRQDPGLGLRQIYYSMNVEVTDKGDVPEGYKVSRKEKRNFPLILESPSPNQTSLYFCASSFLQDGTEVFFGSGTQLSVL.

This clone was seen just once. The J gene is TRBJ1-2, the V gene TRBV7-8, with TRBD1 matching over 8 bases. This CDR3 has 20 amino acids. Germline V gene data show CDR1 as SGHVS and CDR2 as FQNEAQ. J was trimmed by 7 bases and V by 5 bases; bases with no gene match: 27. In nucleotides, the CDR3 is TGTGCCAGCAGCATCTTGGCTCCACCGAGTACCCACAGGGGGTGGAGTGGCTACACCTTC. Residues: CASSILAPPSTHRGWSGYTF.

This chain links TRBV21-1 with TRBJ2-1; the table gives TRBD1 as D, unverified against the DNA. TRBV21-1 is a known pseudogene. The CDR3 loop spans 17 amino acids. In DNA form, the CDR3 reads TGTGCCAGCAGCGCACGACAGGGATCAAGCTCCTACAATGAGCAGTTCTTC. As protein: CASSARQGSSSYNEQFF.

This clone was recorded once. The V gene is TRBV6-6, the J gene TRBJ1-1, with a possible D match to TRBD1 (5 bases). V gave up 2 bases and J gave up 4 bases, with 17 bases separating them. There are 16 residues in the CDR3. Germline loops: CDR1 MNHNY, CDR2 SVGAGI (reference sequence). CDR3 coding DNA: TGTGCCAGCAGTTACAGGGATCTACCCGGGGGCACTGAAGCTTTCTTT. This gives the protein CASSYRDLPGGTEAFF.

V is TRBV28 and J is TRBJ2-3; 10 nucleotides agree with TRBD2. The CDR3 has 18 amino acids. Looked up from germline, CDR1 is MDHEN and CDR2 is SYDVKM. Trimming removed 5 bases from V and 2 bases from J; junction bases left unmatched: 13. The CDR3 reads CASSQTPGLASPTDTQYF. As DNA, the CDR3 is TGTGCCAGCAGTCAAACCCCGGGACTAGCGTCCCCCACAGATACGCAGTATTTT.

The V call is TRBV7-2, the J call TRBJ2-3; D is ambiguous. V was cut by 7 bases and J by 0 bases, with 11 bases left in between. CDR1 and CDR2 (germline): SGHTA, FQGNSA. The CDR3 loop spans 14 amino acids. The CDR3, as DNA: TGTGCCAGCACCGGTCCCCTTAGCACAGATACGCAGTATTTT. Protein: CASTGPLSTDTQYF.

This clone was seen only a few times. The chain combines TRBV6-1 with TRBJ2-7, with TRBD2 matching 7 bases. Per germline, CDR1 MNHNS and CDR2 SASEGT. The V gene end was trimmed by 7 bases and the J gene end by 2 bases; junction bases not matched to a gene: 11. This CDR3 region has 15 residues. The CDR3 bases are TGTGCCAGCATTAACCGGGAGGCTCGACCCTACGAGCAGTACTTC. It encodes CASINREARPYEQYF.

This sequence joins TRBV6-1 and TRBJ1-2; D is unresolved. The germline V and J ends were trimmed by 10 bases and 4 bases, with 22 bases remaining between them. This CDR3 has 15 amino acids. Per the germline V gene, CDR1 is MNHNS and CDR2 is SASEGT. The CDR3 loop is CATQRESLGSYGYTF. In DNA form, the CDR3 reads TGTGCCACCCAAAGGGAGTCTCTCGGCAGCTATGGCTACACCTTC.

This chain joins TRBV5-5 and TRBJ1-2, with D perhaps matching TRBD1 (6 bases). Germline V gene lookup returns CDR1 SGHKS and CDR2 YYEKEE (reference sequence). There are 15 residues in the CDR3. The V and J ends lost 1 base and 4 bases respectively, with 14 bases between them. The CDR3 DNA is TGTGCCAGCAGCTTGTATTCGGGGGGCGGCTATGGCTACACCTTC. This encodes CASSLYSGGGYGYTF.

The sample holds a few counts of this clone. J is TRBJ2-2 and V is TRBV7-9; TRBD1 matches at 8 bases. The germline V gene encodes CDR1 SEHNR and CDR2 FQNEAQ (reference sequence). This CDR3 has 16 residues. After removal of 10 bases from V and 5 bases from J, the junction contained 15 bases not matched to a gene. CDR3 bases: TGTGCCATCGTCAAAACAGGGGGAAGGGATACCGGGGAGCTGTTTTTT. Encoded protein: CAIVKTGGRDTGELFF. Based on the CDR3 plus reference TRBV7-9 and TRBJ2-2, the full variable domain is DTGVSQNPRHKITKRGQNVTFRCDPISEHNRLYWYRQTLGQGPEFLTYFQNEAQLEKSRLLSDRFSAERPKGSFSTLEIQRTEQGDSAMYLCAIVKTGGRDTGELFFGEGSRLTVL.

The rearrangement uses TRBV6-5 and TRBJ1-4; 10 nucleotides match TRBD1. The CDR3 runs 14 residues. Germline V gene lookup returns CDR1 MNHEY and CDR2 SVGAGI. V gave up 6 bases and J gave up 7 bases; unmatched junction bases: 5. The chain's CDR3 is CASSRDRGREKLFF. The CDR3 nucleotides are TGTGCCAGCAGCCGGGACAGGGGACGTGAAAAACTGTTTTTT.

The gene calls are TRBV7-4 and TRBJ2-7; the match to TRBD2 covers 13 bases. Germline-derived CDR1 and CDR2 are SGHVT and SQSDAQ. This CDR3 comprises 16 residues. V lost 1 base and J lost 4; bases outside the gene matches: 4. The CDR3 sequence is CASSLVTSGRAYEQYF. The CDR3 nucleotides are TGTGCCAGCAGCTTAGTAACTAGCGGGAGGGCATACGAGCAGTACTTC.

The gene calls are TRBV19 and TRBJ1-3; a weak D match, TRBD1 (6 bases). V lost 3 bases and J lost 0, with 15 bases in between. Germline-derived CDR1 and CDR2 are LNHDA and SQIVND (reference sequence). This CDR3 has 17 amino acids. As DNA, the CDR3 is TGTGCCAGTAGTATGGCGAGGACAGATTACTCTGGAAACACCATATATTTT. This translates into CASSMARTDYSGNTIYF. The variable domain in full, with the rest retrieved from reference TRBV19 and TRBJ1-3, is DGGITQSPKYLFRKEGQNVTLSCEQNLNHDAMYWYRQDPGQGLRLIYYSQIVNDFQKGDIAEGYSVSREKKESFPLTVTSAQKNPTAFYLCASSMARTDYSGNTIYFGEGSWLTVV.

This clone showed up just once. The V and J genes are TRBV5-4 and TRBJ2-3, with 11 bases fitting TRBD2. This CDR3 region has 15 residues. Germline values: CDR1 SGHNT, CDR2 YYREEE (reference sequence). With V trimmed by 9 bases and J by 2 bases, 8 bases remained unmatched. The CDR3 DNA follows: TGTGCCACAACCACTAGCGGGAGCCACACAGATACGCAGTATTTT. This sequence encodes CATTTSGSHTDTQYF.

The chain uses TRBV7-9 and TRBJ2-5; TRBD2 agrees at 12 bases. CDR3 size: 17 residues. V was pared by 4 bases and J by 2 bases, with 8 bases of the junction left unmatched. The germline V gene has CDR1 SEHNR and CDR2 FQNEAQ (reference sequence). The CDR3 here is CASSYGLAGRRQETQYF. CDR3 sequence (DNA): TGTGCCAGCAGCTATGGACTAGCGGGACGACGGCAAGAGACCCAGTACTTC.

This rearrangement joins TRBV4-2 to TRBJ2-3; 12 bases line up with TRBD2. Germline V CDR1 and CDR2: LGHNA, YNFKEQ. V was clipped by 1 base and J by 1 base; unmatched bases: 9. The CDR3 has 19 amino acids. DNA of the CDR3: TGTGCCAGCAGCCAAGGACTAGCGGGAGCGGATCGACGCACAGATACGCAGTATTTT. Encoded protein: CASSQGLAGADRRTDTQYF.

The chain uses TRBV14 and TRBJ2-7; 7 bases are a match to TRBD2. Per germline, CDR1 SGHDN and CDR2 FVKESK. V lost 0 bases, J lost 6 bases, and 5 bases stayed unmatched. The CDR3 runs to 14 residues. The CDR3 region is CASSQDRGVTEQYF. The CDR3 DNA follows: TGTGCCAGCAGCCAAGATCGGGGGGTTACCGAGCAGTACTTC.

The chain has TRBV19 and TRBJ2-7; D gene ambiguous. The CDR3 covers 13 residues. Between the trimmed V and J ends, which lost 3 bases and 0 bases, there was a span of 6 bases. Per germline, CDR1 LNHDA and CDR2 SQIVND (reference sequence). CDR3 nucleotide sequence: TGTGCCAGTAGTATGGCCAACTCCTACGAGCAGTACTTC. This translates into CASSMANSYEQYF.